Listed below are T cell receptor beta chains from one sample, sequenced in a study of blood T cell repertoires in COVID-19. Sequencing was performed with immunoSEQ multiplex PCR; in TCRdb, only in-frame clones are kept and a portion is missing. Counted here are 55,000 to 75,000 clones, approximately 88% occurring once; the ten biggest clones make up 3.9%. Sequenced: peripheral blood. These receptors were obtained from a human donor in a cohort sampled during active COVID-19. The CDR3 runs from the conserved cysteine through the conserved F or W.

j_call v_call cdr3_aa
TRBJ2-1 TRBV7-2 CASSSWTSGGRNEQFF
TRBJ2-3 TRBV20-1 CSASLGATDTQYF
TRBJ2-7 TRBV10-3 CAISEVSSYEQYF
TRBJ1-1 TRBV30 CAWGRTEAFF
TRBJ2-3 TRBV7-2 CASSSRTSGIDTQYF
TRBJ2-7 TRBV5-1 CASSLSPTSGSTYEQYF
TRBJ1-1 TRBV18 CASSPRTGENTEAFF
TRBJ1-4 TRBV4-2 CASSQEGTATNEKLFF
TRBJ2-7 TRBV2 CASIWTGGPEQYF
TRBJ2-2 TRBV18 CASSRGQGNTGELFF
TRBJ2-7 TRBV27 CASNDKGTAMFYEQYF
TRBJ1-1 TRBV19 CASSTGLVNTEAFF
TRBJ1-1 TRBV7-2 CASSFGQGHTEAFF
TRBJ2-5 TRBV7-2 CASSLGAGGREETQYF
TRBJ2-5 TRBV11-3 CASSWGLKSQETQYF
TRBJ2-7 TRBV24-1 CATSDGGLGSYEQYF
TRBJ2-7 TRBV19 CASSIGAGYEQYF